This T cell receptor beta chain emerged from a study of T cells in Graves' hyperthyroidism and ophthalmopathy (dated by TCRdb to between 2019 and 2020). For context, the study as a whole: Peripheral blood was sampled at the time of initial diagnosis, prior to any treatment. TCR V-J signatures able to tell the groups apart were searched for in a discovery cohort of 90 to 100 patients, of whom roughly 42 had Graves' ophthalmopathy and around 57 had stable Graves' hyperthyroidism. An independent validation cohort of under 20 hyperthyroidism patients and approximately 17 patients who later progressed to ophthalmopathy tested prospective prediction of ophthalmopathy. The approximately 100 discovery patients were randomly split 7:3 into training and test sets. The study also compared thyroid tissue and blood T-cell repertoires from several Graves' hyperthyroidism patients. After sampling, hyperthyroidism patients received methimazole starting at 30 mg daily, and ophthalmopathy patients received high-dose intravenous methylprednisolone. TCR Vbeta CDR3 sequencing of approximately 140 peripheral blood samples (fewer than 45 ophthalmopathy, roughly 72 hyperthyroidism and approximately 17 progressor patients) is reported in the paper. What the work shows at the level of the full study, not this receptor alone: In validation, progression to ophthalmopathy was predicted by the model with more than 65% sensitivity and roughly 72% specificity, a median of approximately 6.5 months before onset. No statistical method was used to fix the sample size in advance, and group allocation was not hidden from the investigators. Ophthalmopathy was separated from stable hyperthyroidism by a 13 V-J signature model, with roughly 88% sensitivity and about 81% specificity obtained in cross-validation and 80%/75% obtained in testing. Most expanded thyroid clonotypes (frequency above 0.001) were also found in blood, which suggests that blood repertoires may mirror thyroid immune responses.

Graves' hyperthyroidism was defined as stable when no progression to ophthalmopathy occurred over 18 months of follow-up. Hyperthyroidism patients were newly diagnosed, had a disease duration of under 2 months, and were aged 18 to 65 years. Any patient with an uncontrolled infection, another autoimmune disease, pregnancy or lactation was excluded. Diagnoses were established on the basis of clinical symptoms, serum thyroxine and TRAb, thyroid ultrasound, and orbital computed tomography. PBMCs were separated from over 9 ml of fresh peripheral blood using Ficoll-Paque density gradient centrifugation. Total RNA was extracted with Trizol reagent, and quality was checked on an Agilent 2100 Bioanalyzer. The CDR3 runs 14 residues from the cysteine to the phenylalanine. Only CDR3 DNA remains: 42 bases, in frame from the first base. The germline ends are 15 bases apart after V is trimmed by 6 bases and J by 4 bases. The germline V gene provides CDR1 SNHLY and CDR2 FYNNEI.

This clonotype was counted at least ten times. Its antigen has not been determined. No qualities accompany the bases; no much larger clone lies one base away. Amplification of TCR beta CDR3 regions was carried out from RNA transcripts. The TCR CDR3 was subjected to a first round of RT-PCR using the HTBI primer set and the Qiagen OneStep RT-PCR kit. Libraries were constructed in a second round of multiplex PCR, after which size selection and purification were performed. Sequencing of the libraries was done on an Illumina HiSeq2000 using paired-end 100 bp reads. Under the source paper's analysis protocol: SOAPnuke was used to process the raw data, removing reads that contained adapters or uncalled bases, had a mean Phred below 15, or lacked an exact match to the constant primer or identifier. High-quality paired reads were merged using COPE v1.2.5, and each unique nucleotide sequence was defined as a clonotype. Clonotypes were aligned to IMGT TRBV, TRBD and TRBJ reference segments using MiTCR v1.1. The analysis was restricted to V-J combinations with a frequency above 0.0001, which together covered over 99% of the repertoires. A TCS score was defined as the ratio of F50 (clonal expansion) to E x V (chaos), with BLOSUM62-based TCRdist applied between CDR3 peptides within each V-J. Welch's t-statistics and random forest reduced some 510 V-J features to under 15, which were used in a naive Bayes classifier (R e1071). TCRdb's own reprocessing of the public reads used fastp at Q25 and MiXCR and kept productive beta chains. Rows merge per CDR3 protein into single entries with the most common DNA and genes. V and J calls and clone size were set by TCRdb, not the authors. The sample has around 420,000 distinct CDR3 sequences on record, approximately 15% of them singletons. The top ten clones comprise 5.3% of the sample.

Sequencing input: blood. Here the chain combines TRBV2 and TRBJ1-1; possibly the D gene is TRBD1, per 6 matching bases. The origin of this receptor is a woman aged 18-29 years with Graves' hyperthyroidism. The CDR3 region reads CASSPDRPGTEAFF. The nucleotide sequence reads as follows: TGTGCCAGCAGCCCCGACAGGCCGGGCACTGAAGCTTTCTTT. Supplemented by the reference TRBV2 and TRBJ1-1 proteins around the CDR3, the complete variable domain is EPEVTQTPSHQVTQMGQEVILRCVPISNHLYFYWYRQILGQKVEFLVSFYNNEISEKSEIFDDQFSVERPDGSNFTLKIRSTKLEDSAMYFCASSPDRPGTEAFFGQGTRLTVV.